These 25 T cell receptor beta chains share one sample of origin, sequenced in a study of CD4+ T cells in melanoma. TCRdb's table, derived via immunoSEQ multiplex PCR, lists solely in-frame clones and lacks some. The table records some 120,000 clones, roughly 90% of them present only once. Material for sequencing was peripheral blood. The receptor set was obtained from a human donor with melanoma.

This clone was observed once. This chain connects TRBV7-2 to TRBJ1-4; D is unclear. V lost 2 bases, J lost 3 bases, and 7 bases lay in between. The length of the CDR3 is 14 residues. Germline V gene lookup returns CDR1 SGHTA and CDR2 FQGNSA. The CDR3 nucleotides are TGTGCCAGCAGCTTATTAGGCCCTAATGAAAAACTGTTTTTT. This encodes CASSLLGPNEKLFF. Full variable domain (outside the CDR3, taken from reference TRBV7-2 and TRBJ1-4): GAGVSQSPSNKVTEKGKDVELRCDPISGHTALYWYRQSLGQGLEFLIYFQGNSAPDKSGLPSDRFSAERTGGSVSTLTIQRTQQEDSAVYLCASSLLGPNEKLFFGSGTQLSVL.

This chain links TRBV30 with TRBJ2-3; 7 bases fit TRBD2. The CDR3 runs to 16 residues. V gave up 3 bases and J gave up 1 base; unmatched junction bases: 10. The germline V gene has CDR1 GTSNPN and CDR2 SVGIG (reference sequence). The CDR3 region has the DNA TGTGCCTGGAGGGACCCGACTAGCACGGGCACAGATACGCAGTATTTT. This translates into CAWRDPTSTGTDTQYF.

The chain has TRBV15 and TRBJ2-2, with 7 bases lining up with TRBD2. V shed 10 bases and J 3 bases; nucleotides not matched to a gene: 8. The CDR3 contains 14 residues. Germline CDR1 reads LNHNV; CDR2 reads YYDKDF (reference sequence). The CDR3 DNA is TGTGCCAGCAAGAAGGGAGGGGACACCGGGGAGCTGTTTTTT. Its protein product is CASKKGGDTGELFF.

The V and J genes are TRBV5-5 and TRBJ2-3, with D possibly TRBD1 on 5 matching bases. There are 16 residues in the CDR3. CDR1 and CDR2 (germline): SGHKS, YYEKEE (reference sequence). Trimming removed 0 bases at V and 2 bases at J, with 13 bases between. CDR3 coding DNA: TGTGCCAGCAGCTTGGCCGGTAACAGGCCCACAGATACGCAGTATTTT. Translating it yields CASSLAGNRPTDTQYF.

For the CDR3, the DNA is TGTGCCAGCAGCCGGGAAGCGGGAGCAAGCTACGAGCAGTACTTC. This codes for CASSREAGASYEQYF. The V gene is TRBV6-6, the J gene TRBJ2-7, with 8 bases identical to TRBD2. The CDR3 has 15 amino acids. V dropped 6 bases and J dropped 3; count of bases not matched to a gene: 10. Germline V gene lookup returns CDR1 MNHNY and CDR2 SVGAGI (reference sequence).

This sequence joins TRBV30 and TRBJ2-7; tentatively, D is TRBD1 (5 bases). CDR3 size: 15 residues. CDR1 is GTSNPN and CDR2 is SVGIG in the germline V gene (reference sequence). V dropped 3 bases and J dropped 2 bases, with 17 bases sitting between them. CDR3 nucleotide sequence: TGTGCCTGGAGCAGCTTCGGCAGGGCTACCTACGAGCAGTACTTC. Translation gives CAWSSFGRATYEQYF.

The V call is TRBV9, the J call TRBJ2-7; D ambiguous. V lost 2 bases and J 4 bases, leaving 13 bases between the germline ends. Germline V gene lookup returns CDR1 SGDLS and CDR2 YYNGEE. The CDR3 sequence is 14 residues long. The CDR3 nucleotides are TGTGCCAGCAGCGTCTTTGGCACTGGGTACGAGCAGTACTTC. Amino acids: CASSVFGTGYEQYF.

This clone was seen only a few times. This chain links TRBV7-8 with TRBJ2-5; tentative D call: TRBD1 (6 bases). This CDR3 is 14 amino acids long. The V and J ends lost 1 base and 5 bases respectively, with 11 bases between them. In germline, CDR1 is SGHVS, CDR2 FQNEAQ. The CDR3 spells CASSLGRGIETQYF. As DNA, the CDR3 is TGTGCCAGCAGCTTAGGCAGGGGAATCGAGACCCAGTACTTC.

The rearrangement joins TRBV18 to TRBJ2-3; no definite D call. CDR3 length: 13 residues. V was pared by 2 bases and J by 5 bases, with 8 bases between. Germline loops: CDR1 KGHSH, CDR2 LQKENI. The CDR3 here is CASSPAHLDTQYF. In DNA, the CDR3 is TGTGCCAGCTCACCAGCCCATTTAGATACGCAGTATTTT.

The V and J genes are TRBV5-4 and TRBJ2-5; D not certain. V was clipped by 3 bases and J by 3 bases, with 18 bases between them. The CDR3 is made up of 16 amino acids. From germline, CDR1 is SGHNT and CDR2 YYREEE (reference sequence). CDR3 coding DNA: TGTGCCAGCAGCTCCAAGATAATGGTAGCCGAAGAGACCCAGTACTTC. Its translation: CASSSKIMVAEETQYF.

This chain uses TRBV13 with TRBJ2-1; D call uncertain. Trimming pared 2 bases from V and 1 base from J, leaving 12 bases between. This CDR3 is 16 amino acids long. Germline CDR1 PRHDT, CDR2 FYEKMQ (reference sequence). This chain's CDR3 is CASSLMTPRSYNEQFF. CDR3 nucleotide sequence: TGTGCCAGCAGCTTAATGACCCCAAGGTCCTACAATGAGCAGTTCTTC.

The gene calls are TRBV9 and TRBJ2-3, with 11 bases lining up with TRBD2. Germline values: CDR1 SGDLS, CDR2 YYNGEE. V trimming: 2 bases; J trimming: 0 bases; junction bases outside the gene matches: 5. The CDR3 has 17 amino acids. This chain's CDR3 is CASSVGSGGASTDTQYF. In DNA form, the CDR3 reads TGTGCCAGCAGCGTGGGTAGCGGGGGGGCTAGCACAGATACGCAGTATTTT.

The J gene is TRBJ2-4, the V gene TRBV9; 16 nucleotides match TRBD2. CDR3 size: 18 residues. The V and J ends lost 4 bases and 6 bases, in that order; junction bases with no gene match: 10. Per the germline V gene, CDR1 is SGDLS and CDR2 is YYNGEE. Written as DNA, the CDR3 is TGTGCCAGCAGCTTGGGACTAGCGGGAGGGCCGGTACGAAACATTCAGTACTTC. Protein product: CASSLGLAGGPVRNIQYF.

CDR3 sequence (DNA): TGCGCCAGCAGCCAAGATAATTACGGGGCTGGCTATAATTCACCCCTCCACTTT. Its protein is CASSQDNYGAGYNSPLHF. This chain joins TRBV4-3 and TRBJ1-6, with D perhaps TRBD1 (5 bases). Germline lookup yields CDR1 LGHNA and CDR2 YSLEER. V was trimmed by 0 bases and J by 3 bases, leaving 15 bases between them. The CDR3 consists of 18 residues.

The rearrangement joins TRBV5-1 to TRBJ1-2; no definite D call. Trimming pared 1 base from V and 1 base from J, leaving 8 bases between. This CDR3 is 14 amino acids long. In germline, CDR1 is SGHRS, CDR2 YFSETQ. The CDR3 nucleotides read TGCGCCAGCAGCTTGTACAGAGTTAACTATGGCTACACCTTC. Translating it yields CASSLYRVNYGYTF.

The chain is built from TRBV9 and TRBJ2-3, with D unresolved. This CDR3 is 16 amino acids long. V dropped 0 bases and J dropped 0 bases, with 11 bases sitting between them. Per germline, CDR1 SGDLS and CDR2 YYNGEE. The CDR3 coding sequence is TGTGCCAGCAGCGTAGTTGGAGAGTCTAGCACAGATACGCAGTATTTT. Its protein is CASSVVGESSTDTQYF.

This rearrangement joins TRBV6-5 to TRBJ2-1; D remains unclear. The CDR3 runs 14 residues. Germline CDR1 and CDR2: MNHEY and SVGAGI. V was clipped by 5 bases and J by 3 bases, with 11 bases between them. In DNA, the CDR3 is TGTGCCAGCAGTGTAGATCGGGTCTACAATGAGCAGTTCTTC. This gives the protein CASSVDRVYNEQFF.

J is TRBJ2-1 and V is TRBV7-3, with D tentatively TRBD2 (6 bases). Germline V CDR1 and CDR2: SGHTA, FQGTGA. The CDR3 loop spans 15 amino acids. Trimming removed 2 bases at V and 5 bases at J, with 13 bases between. DNA for the CDR3: TGTGCCAGCAGCTTAGGTGGCGCGGGGAACAATGAGCAGTTCTTC. Its protein product is CASSLGGAGNNEQFF.

V and J are TRBV5-4 and TRBJ2-4, with no clear D. V was cut by 7 bases and J by 1 base, with 12 bases left in between. The CDR3 length is 14 residues. The germline CDR1 and CDR2 sequences are SGHNT and YYREEE (reference sequence). CDR3 DNA sequence: TGTGCCAGCGGTATGGTGGGGGCCAAAAACATTCAGTACTTC. It translates to CASGMVGAKNIQYF.

This rearrangement joins TRBV6-6 to TRBJ2-1, with 8 bases aligning to TRBD2. Per germline, CDR1 MNHNY and CDR2 SVGAGI (reference sequence). V shed 5 bases and J 4 bases; nucleotides not matched to a gene: 7. The CDR3 consists of 15 residues. In nucleotides, the CDR3 is TGTGCCAGCAGTCAACTAGCGGTCCCATACAATGAGCAGTTCTTC. Its translation is CASSQLAVPYNEQFF.

The CDR3 sequence is CASSLVGSIGYEQFF. Here the CDR3 DNA reads TGTGCCAGCAGCTTGGTGGGGTCCATAGGATACGAGCAGTTCTTC. This rearrangement joins TRBV11-3 to TRBJ2-1; D unresolved. CDR3 length: 15 amino acids. V was trimmed by 3 bases and J by 10 bases, leaving 19 bases between them. Germline assignment: CDR1 SGHNT and CDR2 YENEEA.

V is TRBV19 and J is TRBJ1-5; 7 nucleotides align to TRBD1. CDR3 length: 13 amino acids. Germline V lookup: CDR1 LNHDA, CDR2 SQIVND (reference sequence). J was trimmed by 4 bases and V by 6 bases; bases with no gene match: 3. CDR3 bases: TGTGCCAGTAGGGACAGGATAAATCAGCCCCAGCATTTT. It yields the protein CASRDRINQPQHF. Combining the CDR3 with reference TRBV19 and TRBJ1-5 gives the whole variable domain DGGITQSPKYLFRKEGQNVTLSCEQNLNHDAMYWYRQDPGQGLRLIYYSQIVNDFQKGDIAEGYSVSREKKESFPLTVTSAQKNPTAFYLCASRDRINQPQHFGDGTRLSIL.

The rearrangement joins TRBV5-1 to TRBJ2-7; perhaps TRBD2 as D (6 bases). The CDR3 covers 15 residues. Germline V gene data show CDR1 as SGHRS and CDR2 as YFSETQ. V was clipped by 5 bases and J by 0 bases, with 15 bases between them. CDR3 protein: CASSSDGLSSYEQYF. In DNA form, the CDR3 reads TGCGCCAGCAGTTCGGACGGACTAAGCTCCTACGAGCAGTACTTC.

V usage is TRBV7-2 and J usage is TRBJ1-3; D gene unclear. Germline loops: CDR1 SGHTA, CDR2 FQGNSA. V lost 4 bases, J lost 0 bases, and 13 bases lay in between. The CDR3 runs to 16 residues. The CDR3 coding sequence is TGTGCCAGCAGCTCCCCGGGGAGCTACTCTGGAAACACCATATATTTT. Translation gives CASSSPGSYSGNTIYF.

The chain links TRBV7-9 to TRBJ1-2; D is unresolved. CDR1 SEHNR and CDR2 FQNEAQ come from the germline V gene (reference sequence). V was cut by 2 bases and J by 2 bases, with 6 bases left in between. CDR3 length: 13 amino acids. The CDR3 loop reads CASSLIGNYGYTF. CDR3 bases: TGTGCCAGCAGCTTAATTGGGAACTATGGCTACACCTTC.